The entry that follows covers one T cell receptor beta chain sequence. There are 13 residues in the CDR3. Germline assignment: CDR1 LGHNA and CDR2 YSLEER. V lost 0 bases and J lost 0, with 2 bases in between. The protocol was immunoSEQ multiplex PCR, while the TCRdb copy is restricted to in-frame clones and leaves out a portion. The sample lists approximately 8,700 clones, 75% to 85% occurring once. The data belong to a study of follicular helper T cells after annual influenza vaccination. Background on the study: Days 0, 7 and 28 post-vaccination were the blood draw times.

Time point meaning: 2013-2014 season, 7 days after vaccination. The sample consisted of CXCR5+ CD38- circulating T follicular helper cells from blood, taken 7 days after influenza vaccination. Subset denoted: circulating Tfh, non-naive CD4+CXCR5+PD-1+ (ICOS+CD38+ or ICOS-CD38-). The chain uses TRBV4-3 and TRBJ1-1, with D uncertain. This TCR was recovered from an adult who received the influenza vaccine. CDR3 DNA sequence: TGCGCCAGCAGCCAAGAGGTGAACACTGAAGCTTTCTTT. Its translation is CASSQEVNTEAFF.